The following is a T cell receptor (beta chain) sequence with its context. Its antigen is still unknown. The donors were healthy bone marrow donors. The study sampled nominally healthy donors, though unrecorded immune exposures were likely. PCR employed 60 Vbeta and 13 Jbeta primers. TCRdb keeps only in-frame clones here, not all; method: immunoSEQ multiplex PCR. The sample includes fewer than 100,000 clones. In germline, CDR1 is PRHDT, CDR2 FYEKMQ (reference sequence). CDR3 length: 12 amino acids. V lost 5 bases to trimming and J lost 3 bases, with 4 bases between them. This record comes from a study of cytomegalovirus exposure and HLA in healthy donors. Background on the study: About four fifths of roughly 430 genotyped donors fell in the Caucasian-associated ancestry cluster.

Overall study findings and caveats: Reports state that TCR beta sequences accurately predicted most subjects' HLA-A and HLA-B alleles.

This TCR was recovered from a man between 18 and 29 years old in good health and CMV-seropositive. Sequences were obtained from PBMCs. This rearrangement joins TRBV13 to TRBJ2-2; D not resolved. CDR3 in amino acids: CASSPYTGELFF. CDR3 sequence (DNA): TGTGCCAGCAGCCCGTACACCGGGGAGCTGTTTTTT.